These T cell receptor beta chains were read from a single sample in a study of shared clonotypes between healthy human individuals. The assay was immunoSEQ multiplex PCR, and TCRdb's table has in-frame clones only and misses some. The sample includes 2.3 million or so clones, 93% of them seen just once. The sequencing sample was made of naive CD4+ T cells from PBMCs. The receptors originated from a man aged 18 to 29 in good health. Some clones in this sample may be carry-over from other donors' samples. Both conserved end residues are part of each CDR3.

>TRBV11-2|TRBJ1-5|15
CASSWTGDSNQPQHF
>TRBV7-9|TRBJ1-1|14
CASSLLTANTEAFF
>TRBV7-9|TRBJ2-7|12
CASSYTSYEQYF
>TRBV5-4|TRBJ1-5|14
CASSQDGQVKTQHF
>TRBV7-2|TRBJ2-7|14
CASSRGGGEYGQYF
>TRBV5-1|TRBJ1-1|14
CASSLRTGDTEAFF
>TRBV5-4|TRBJ2-3|17
CASSVDGTSGRSDTQYF
>TRBV27|TRBJ2-1|16
CASNPRGEVLGNEQFF
>TRBV28|TRBJ1-2|14
CASSLGQTYYGYTF
>TRBV2|TRBJ2-7|15
CASSSRDRTPSEQYF
>TRBV30|TRBJ2-1|14
CAWRSGDRFNEQFF
>TRBV28|TRBJ1-1|14
CASNPGARGTEAFF
>TRBV5-1|TRBJ2-5|15
CASSTQTGTQETQYF
>TRBV10-1|TRBJ2-7|16
CASSALGLAGAHEQYF
>TRBV18|TRBJ1-2|13
CASSSGTGEGYTF
>TRBV19|TRBJ2-1|15
CASSTRTSSYNEQFF
>TRBV25-1|TRBJ2-1|16
CASSGRLAGGYNEQFF
>TRBV5-1|TRBJ1-4|17
CASSLGYQGQGKEKLFF
>TRBV5-8|TRBJ2-7|16
CASSRLVGTGIHEQYF
>TRBV28|TRBJ2-2|11
CASLKTGELFF
>TRBV7-7|TRBJ2-1|14
CASSLEGTSGKQFF
>TRBV18|TRBJ2-2|13
CASSGQGGGELFF
>TRBV19|TRBJ1-1|13
CASRLTENTEAFF
>TRBV9|TRBJ2-7|14
CASSVGQADYEQYF
>TRBV7-2|TRBJ2-3|16
CASSFGLAATTDTQYF
>TRBV27|TRBJ2-7|15
CASSLRDRGHYEQYF
>TRBV28|TRBJ1-2|15
CASSSDLKGANGYTF